This T cell receptor (beta chain) is from a study of human thymus T cells. This clone was counted a few times. The antigen is undetermined. The CDR3 covers 16 residues. The germline CDR1 and CDR2 sequences are SGHAT and FQDESV (reference sequence). V shed 2 bases, J shed 0 bases, and the junction held 5 bases outside the gene matches. Corrective cardiac surgery supplied the resected thymus tissue. Produced via immunoSEQ multiplex PCR; TCRdb's table is partial and in-frame only. The table shows about 78,000 clones, with 95% to 98% occurring only once. Study-wide findings and caveats: Reports from related research described highly overlapping thymic repertoires among unrelated individuals. Within thymic and blood repertoires, V and J gene usage appeared to be biased.

V and J are TRBV11-1 and TRBJ1-2; the match to TRBD1 covers 8 bases. This TCR was sampled from a boy under two years old with a congenital heart defect but otherwise immunologically healthy. The sample consisted of thymus tissue. The CDR3 DNA is TGTGCCAGCAGCTTAAGGCCAGGGGGCCCTAACTATGGCTACACCTTC. Amino acids: CASSLRPGGPNYGYTF.